The next 9 T cell receptor beta chains were all read from a single sample in a study of tumor T cells in aggressive B-cell lymphoma. Produced via immunoSEQ multiplex PCR; TCRdb's table is partial and in-frame only. This sample has approximately 12,000 clones; about 89% occur once, and the top ten carry 2.2%. Sequencing used tumor tissue. All receptors come from an adult with diffuse large B cell lymphoma.

The gene calls are TRBV29-1 and TRBJ1-1, with a possible D match to TRBD1 (5 bases). Germline V gene lookup returns CDR1 SQVTM and CDR2 ANQGSEA. This CDR3 spans 14 amino acids. Deletions cut 4 bases from V and 1 base from J, with 13 bases between. The CDR3 is CSVGRGTPNTEAFF. The CDR3 coding sequence is TGCAGCGTTGGACGCGGGACCCCGAACACTGAAGCTTTCTTT.

This chain connects TRBV7-9 to TRBJ2-7, with D tentatively TRBD1 (7 bases). V was shortened by 5 bases and J by 5 bases, with 22 bases between the two germline ends. The length of the CDR3 is 16 residues. Germline V lookup: CDR1 SEHNR, CDR2 FQNEAQ (reference sequence). Written as DNA, the CDR3 is TGTGCCAGCAGCAACTATGGGGCGGGACAGAGCCACGAGCAGTACTTC. Protein product: CASSNYGAGQSHEQYF. Looking up the rest from reference TRBV7-9 and TRBJ2-7 gives the full variable domain: DTGVSQNPRHKITKRGQNVTFRCDPISEHNRLYWYRQTLGQGPEFLTYFQNEAQLEKSRLLSDRFSAERPKGSFSTLEIQRTEQGDSAMYLCASSNYGAGQSHEQYFGPGTRLTVT.

V usage is TRBV19 and J usage is TRBJ1-5; unclear D gene. This CDR3 comprises 12 residues. Deletions cut 5 bases from V and 5 bases from J, with 7 bases between. CDR1 and CDR2 (germline): LNHDA, SQIVND (reference sequence). This CDR3 reads CASSFRYQPQHF. CDR3 bases: TGTGCCAGTAGTTTCCGGTATCAGCCCCAGCATTTT.

The V gene is TRBV6-1, the J gene TRBJ1-2; possibly TRBD1 for D (5 bases). There are 15 residues in the CDR3. From germline, CDR1 is MNHNS and CDR2 SASEGT. Trimming stripped 3 bases from V and 5 bases from J, with 16 bases between. CDR3: CASSDFSGTSYGYTF. The CDR3 nucleotides read TGTGCCAGCAGTGATTTCTCCGGGACTTCGTATGGCTACACCTTC.

The chain has TRBV5-1 and TRBJ2-3; a possible D gene is TRBD1 (5 bases). Trimming removed 4 bases at V and 1 base at J, with 13 bases between. Germline CDR1 is SGHRS and CDR2 is YFSETQ. This CDR3 is built from 15 residues. CDR3 DNA: TGCGCCAGCAGCCCCTCAACAGGCCGCACAGATACGCAGTATTTT. Amino acid sequence: CASSPSTGRTDTQYF.

The CDR3 sequence: CATSRQGGETQYF. The CDR3 DNA reads TGTGCCACCAGTAGACAGGGAGGCGAGACCCAGTACTTC. The chain joins TRBV15 to TRBJ2-5; D is possibly TRBD1 (7 bases). V was trimmed by 6 bases and J by 5 bases, leaving 13 bases between them. Germline assignment: CDR1 LNHNV and CDR2 YYDKDF (reference sequence). The CDR3 is 13 residues long.

The rearrangement joins TRBV28 to TRBJ1-1; a possible D gene is TRBD1 (5 bases). CDR1 and CDR2 from the germline V gene are MDHEN and SYDVKM. The ends were cut back, 5 bases at V and 4 bases at J, with 14 bases in the middle. CDR3 length: 14 residues. CDR3 protein: CASSETVGGTEAFF. The CDR3 nucleotides are TGTGCCAGCAGTGAGACGGTGGGGGGCACTGAAGCTTTCTTT.

This chain links TRBV7-2 with TRBJ1-1; TRBD1 agrees at 8 bases. With V trimmed by 5 bases and J by 8 bases, 7 bases remained unmatched. The germline V gene has CDR1 SGHTA and CDR2 FQGNSA. The CDR3 consists of 13 residues. The CDR3 nucleotides are TGTGCCAGCAGCATCCCGGGACAGGCCGAAGCTTTCTTT. It specifies CASSIPGQAEAFF.

This rearrangement joins TRBV7-8 to TRBJ1-3; D perhaps matches TRBD1 (5 bases). CDR1 is SGHVS and CDR2 is FQNEAQ in the germline V gene. V dropped 1 base and J dropped 0 bases, with 16 bases sitting between them. The CDR3 is made up of 18 amino acids. This CDR3 reads CASSLEPQGTSSGNTIYF. The CDR3 DNA is TGTGCCAGCAGCTTAGAACCCCAGGGAACCAGCTCTGGAAACACCATATATTTT.